This T cell receptor (beta chain) came from a study of blood T cell repertoires in COVID-19. Study-wide background: Nucleic acid was either cDNA or gDNA, and it came from T cells, B-cell-depleted T cells, or PBMCs.

The CDR3 extends over 19 amino acids. Study processing details: Reference gene primer amplification in the assay estimated nucleated cell counts. TCRdb keeps only in-frame clones here, not all; method: immunoSEQ multiplex PCR. V and J calls and clone size are as listed in that table; D and trimming were resolved from the DNA. The sample contains approximately 100,000 clones, approximately 89% of which appear only once. The origin of this receptor is an elderly woman in a cohort sampled during active COVID-19. This chain connects TRBV21-1 to TRBJ2-7; no check of the table's D call, TRBD1, against the DNA was made. TRBV21-1 is a pseudogene segment. Sequenced sample: peripheral blood. This CDR3 is CASSERRDRGPQGGYEQYF. The CDR3 nucleotides read TGTGCCAGCAGCGAGCGGCGGGACAGGGGCCCTCAGGGGGGATACGAGCAGTACTTC.